The 5 T cell receptor beta chains listed next were all sequenced from one sample in a study of T-cell memory formation after mild COVID-19. TCRdb passed the 5' RACE reads through MiXCR, listing each CDR3 protein once. The table records about 270,000 distinct CDR3 sequences, 15% to 20% of them present only once. The sequencing input was PBMCs or a T cell subset sorted from them (not recorded which). The source is a man aged 18-30 years who had mild COVID-19 (a few samples of this study predate the infection). Cell type and time point are not known.

Many counts were recorded for this clonotype. The rearrangement joins TRBV5-1 to TRBJ2-4, with TRBD1 matching 7 bases. This CDR3 contains 16 residues. Germline lookup yields CDR1 SGHRS and CDR2 YFSETQ. V gave up 2 bases and J gave up 2 bases; unmatched junction bases: 7. CDR3 loop: CASSFEYRGTKNIQYF. The CDR3 region has the DNA TGCGCCAGCAGCTTCGAATACAGGGGCACCAAAAACATTCAGTACTTC.

This clonotype was seen only a few times. The genes are TRBV12-3 or TRBV12-4 and TRBJ2-1; 9 bases agree with TRBD2. The junction had 15 bases not matched to a gene; V was cut back by 6 bases and J by 0 bases. The CDR3 length is 19 residues. CDR3: CASSRYSSGGPSSYNEQFF. The DNA for the CDR3 is TGTGCCAGCAGCCGTTACTCGAGCGGGGGGCCAAGCTCCTACAATGAGCAGTTCTTC.

The rearrangement uses TRBV29-1 and TRBJ2-1, with D uncertain. V was shortened by 1 base and J by 3 bases, with 7 bases between the two germline ends. The CDR3 is made up of 13 amino acids. The germline gives CDR1 SQVTM, CDR2 ANQGSEA. CDR3 residues: CSVEVGSYNEQFF. The CDR3 coding sequence is TGCAGCGTTGAAGTAGGCAGCTACAATGAGCAGTTCTTC.

This clonotype appeared many times. The gene calls are TRBV7-9 and TRBJ1-1; the D is unclear. The V gene's germline CDR1 is SEHNR and CDR2 FQNEAQ (reference sequence). V lost 0 bases to trimming and J lost 4 bases, with 18 bases between them. The CDR3 contains 17 residues. CDR3 loop: CASSLARSGPGPTEAFF. The CDR3 nucleotides read TGTGCCAGCAGCTTAGCGCGGTCTGGGCCTGGGCCCACTGAAGCTTTCTTT.

This clonotype was seen more than once but under ten times. The chain's CDR3 is CASSQGPAVVNEKLFF. The DNA of the CDR3 is TGTGCCAGCAGCCAAGGGCCCGCAGTCGTTAATGAAAAACTGTTTTTT. This rearrangement joins TRBV3-1 to TRBJ1-4, with D uncertain. This CDR3 has 16 residues. Trimming took 1 base from V and 4 from J, leaving 13 bases between them. Looked up from germline, CDR1 is LGHDT and CDR2 is YNNKEL (reference sequence).